This T cell receptor (beta chain) appears in the sequencing data of a study of T cell changes during pregnancy in multiple sclerosis. TCRdb keeps only in-frame clones here, not all; method: immunoSEQ multiplex PCR. The sample has tens of thousands of clones, around 91% seen once. Germline V gene data show CDR1 as ENHRY and CDR2 as SYGVKD. The V gene end was trimmed by 10 bases and the J gene end by 4 bases; junction bases not matched to a gene: 9. CDR3 length: 14 residues. The table lists this clone with a count of one. The sequencing used peripheral blood, collected after pregnancy. This receptor was taken from a female donor with multiple sclerosis, enrolled in a pregnancy study. This sequence joins TRBV10-3 and TRBJ1-2, with 10 bases aligning to TRBD1. CDR3 protein: CATRGTGVSYGYTF. The CDR3 DNA sequence: TGTGCCACCAGGGGGACAGGGGTTAGCTATGGCTACACCTTC.